These 19 T cell receptor beta chains originate from one sample sequenced in a study of cytomegalovirus exposure and HLA in healthy donors. The primer mix had 60 Vbeta and 13 Jbeta primers. Assay: immunoSEQ multiplex PCR; the TCRdb copy retains only in-frame clones and omits some. The sample features around 48,000 clones, with approximately 2.2% in its top ten. The source material was PBMCs. The receptors were gathered from a female donor in good health and CMV-seronegative.

CDR3 coding DNA: TGCGCCAGGGTCACTCGCGCAACTAATGAAAAACTGTTTTTT. Translated: CARVTRATNEKLFF. The V and J genes are TRBV10-1 and TRBJ1-4; D unclear. The V gene's germline CDR1 is WNHNN and CDR2 SYGVQD (reference sequence). CDR3 length: 14 amino acids. Trimming cost V 9 bases and J 0 bases, with 11 bases left between them.

J is TRBJ1-2 and V is TRBV29-1; no clear D. With 2 bases removed from V and 1 base from J, the gap between germline ends came to 5 bases. Germline V lookup: CDR1 SQVTM, CDR2 ANQGSEA. The CDR3 runs 12 residues. CDR3 loop: CSVEQINYGYTF. CDR3 nucleotides: TGCAGCGTTGAACAGATTAACTATGGCTACACCTTC.

The genes are TRBV6-1 and TRBJ1-1; no definite D call. Germline CDR1 reads MNHNS; CDR2 reads SASEGT. The CDR3 contains 10 residues. With 10 bases removed from V and 1 base from J, the gap between germline ends came to 4 bases. This CDR3 is CATRNTEAFF. The CDR3 nucleotides read TGTGCCACCCGGAACACTGAAGCTTTCTTT.

The V and J genes are TRBV5-1 and TRBJ1-1, with 7 bases aligning to TRBD1. Trimming cost V 0 bases and J 2 bases; bases outside gene matches: 4. The CDR3 has 15 amino acids. Germline V gene data show CDR1 as SGHRS and CDR2 as YFSETQ. The DNA for the CDR3 is TGCGCCAGCAGCTTGGGAGGGACAGATAACACTGAAGCTTTCTTT. Translation: CASSLGGTDNTEAFF.

V and J are TRBV6-1 and TRBJ1-5; a weak D match, TRBD1 (5 bases). Germline V gene lookup returns CDR1 MNHNS and CDR2 SASEGT. The CDR3 contains 15 residues. With 2 bases removed from V and 9 bases from J, the gap between germline ends came to 17 bases. The CDR3 sequence: CASSERDSLWGPQHF. CDR3 DNA: TGTGCCAGCAGTGAACGCGACAGCCTTTGGGGGCCCCAGCATTTT.

CDR3 in amino acids: CAWSAPGTGGSYEQYF. The CDR3 bases are TGTGCCTGGAGTGCCCCTGGGACAGGGGGTAGCTACGAGCAGTACTTC. The V and J genes are TRBV30 and TRBJ2-7, with TRBD1 matching 11 bases. Germline trimming cut 1 base from V and 3 bases from J; bases unmatched to any gene: 8. Germline V gene sequence: CDR1 GTSNPN, CDR2 SVGIG (reference sequence). The CDR3 runs to 16 residues. Full variable domain (missing parts from reference TRBV30 and TRBJ2-7): SQTIHQWPATLVQPVGSPLSLECTVEGTSNPNLYWYRQAAGRGLQLLFYSVGIGQISSEVPQNLSASRPQDRQFILSSKKLLLSDSGFYLCAWSAPGTGGSYEQYFGPGTRLTVT.

This chain uses TRBV11-3 with TRBJ1-6; perhaps TRBD1 as D (5 bases). Per germline, CDR1 SGHNT and CDR2 YENEEA. CDR3 length: 15 amino acids. Trimming stripped 5 bases from V and 6 bases from J, with 14 bases between. The DNA for the CDR3 is TGTGCCAGCAGCCCGGCCCTAGGGGCTAATTCACCCCTCCACTTT. Its protein product is CASSPALGANSPLHF.

The V call is TRBV30, the J call TRBJ1-6, with TRBD1 as a possible D gene (5 bases). V dropped 3 bases and J dropped 9 bases, with 12 bases sitting between them. Per germline, CDR1 GTSNPN and CDR2 SVGIG (reference sequence). The CDR3 spans 13 residues. The CDR3 reads CAWSERGGSPLHF. The CDR3 nucleotides are TGTGCCTGGAGCGAAAGGGGAGGTTCACCCCTCCACTTT.

This chain uses TRBV19 with TRBJ1-5, with 8 positions matching TRBD1. CDR1 and CDR2 (germline): LNHDA, SQIVND (reference sequence). The CDR3 is made up of 14 amino acids. Trimming cost V 6 bases and J 6 bases; bases outside gene matches: 7. CDR3 sequence: CASRRTGSTQPQHF. The CDR3 nucleotides read TGTGCCAGTAGGCGGACAGGGAGTACTCAGCCCCAGCATTTT. Full variable domain (missing parts from reference TRBV19 and TRBJ1-5): DGGITQSPKYLFRKEGQNVTLSCEQNLNHDAMYWYRQDPGQGLRLIYYSQIVNDFQKGDIAEGYSVSREKKESFPLTVTSAQKNPTAFYLCASRRTGSTQPQHFGDGTRLSIL.

The V and J genes are TRBV19 and TRBJ1-1, with 9 bases identical to TRBD1. The V segment lost 6 bases and the J segment 2 bases; nucleotides outside the gene matches: 4. Germline V CDR1 and CDR2: LNHDA, SQIVND (reference sequence). The CDR3 extends over 14 amino acids. The CDR3 DNA follows: TGTGCCAGTAGCCACAGGGGGCAAAACACTGAAGCTTTCTTT. This encodes CASSHRGQNTEAFF.

This chain joins TRBV18 and TRBJ1-1; possibly TRBD1 for D (6 bases). The CDR3 is 13 residues long. Trimming cost V 3 bases and J 10 bases, with 15 bases left between them. The germline gives CDR1 KGHSH, CDR2 LQKENI. CDR3 coding DNA: TGTGCCAGCTCACCCCCTCAGGGGCCAGGAGCTTTCTTT. Amino acid sequence: CASSPPQGPGAFF. The full variable domain, in which reference TRBV18 and TRBJ1-1 provide the parts outside the CDR3, is NAGVMQNPRHLVRRRGQEARLRCSPMKGHSHVYWYRQLPEEGLKFMVYLQKENIIDESGMPKERFSAEFPKEGPSILRIQQVVRGDSAAYFCASSPPQGPGAFFGQGTRLTVV.

J is TRBJ1-6 and V is TRBV30; D remains unclear. Trimming shortened V by 5 bases and J by 2 bases, and 10 bases separated the two germline ends. The germline V gene has CDR1 GTSNPN and CDR2 SVGIG (reference sequence). The CDR3 has 14 amino acids. CDR3 DNA: TGTGCCTGGGGTCGACAAGCCTATAATTCACCCCTCCACTTT. As protein: CAWGRQAYNSPLHF.

The chain recombines TRBV2 with TRBJ1-2, with unresolved D. CDR1 is SNHLY, CDR2 FYNNEI, per germline. V lost 3 bases and J 9 bases, leaving 14 bases between the germline ends. The CDR3 covers 13 residues. The CDR3 is CASSDSPLRRYTF. In nucleotides, the CDR3 is TGTGCCAGCAGTGACAGTCCCCTCCGTCGCTACACCTTC.

The CDR3 DNA is TGTGCCTGGGGACAGGAACAAGAGACCCAGTACTTC. Amino acids: CAWGQEQETQYF. The gene calls are TRBV30 and TRBJ2-5; 7 bases align to TRBD1. The CDR3 extends over 12 amino acids. The ends lost 5 bases at V and 2 bases at J; junction bases unmatched: 2. The V gene's germline CDR1 is GTSNPN and CDR2 SVGIG (reference sequence).

The V gene is TRBV5-1, the J gene TRBJ2-7; 9 bases are shared with TRBD1. The germline V gene has CDR1 SGHRS and CDR2 YFSETQ. The CDR3 consists of 15 residues. Trimming removed 4 bases from V and 4 bases from J; junction bases left unmatched: 9. CDR3 in amino acids: CASSLYGQGSYEQYF. CDR3 coding DNA: TGCGCCAGCAGCCTATACGGACAGGGGTCATACGAGCAGTACTTC.

CDR3 protein: CAWGDSGLYEQYF. The CDR3 nucleotides are TGTGCCTGGGGGGATAGCGGGCTCTACGAGCAGTACTTC. The chain uses TRBV30 and TRBJ2-7; TRBD2 matches 7 bases. The J segment lost 3 bases and the V segment lost 5 bases, leaving 7 bases of the junction unmatched. The CDR3 runs to 13 residues. Germline values: CDR1 GTSNPN, CDR2 SVGIG (reference sequence).

The rearrangement links TRBV5-6 to TRBJ1-1; D is unclear. Germline lookup yields CDR1 SGHDT and CDR2 YYEEEE. The ends were cut back, 3 bases at V and 4 bases at J, with 13 bases in the middle. There are 14 residues in the CDR3. CDR3 sequence: CASSSWTAGTEAFF. As DNA, the CDR3 is TGTGCCAGCAGCTCCTGGACTGCCGGCACTGAAGCTTTCTTT.

J is TRBJ2-7 and V is TRBV6-5; TRBD1 might be the D (7 bases). The CDR3 sequence is 14 residues long. V dropped 6 bases and J dropped 0 bases, with 12 bases sitting between them. Germline CDR1 MNHEY, CDR2 SVGAGI. CDR3 protein: CASRGGQVSYEQYF. The CDR3 DNA reads as TGTGCCAGCAGGGGAGGACAGGTCTCCTACGAGCAGTACTTC.

This chain connects TRBV28 to TRBJ2-7; D is ambiguous. CDR3 size: 13 residues. V gave up 2 bases and J gave up 6 bases, with 11 bases separating them. Germline assignment: CDR1 MDHEN and CDR2 SYDVKM. The CDR3 spells CASSLGQAPEQYF. DNA of the CDR3: TGTGCCAGCAGTTTAGGCCAGGCCCCCGAGCAGTACTTC.